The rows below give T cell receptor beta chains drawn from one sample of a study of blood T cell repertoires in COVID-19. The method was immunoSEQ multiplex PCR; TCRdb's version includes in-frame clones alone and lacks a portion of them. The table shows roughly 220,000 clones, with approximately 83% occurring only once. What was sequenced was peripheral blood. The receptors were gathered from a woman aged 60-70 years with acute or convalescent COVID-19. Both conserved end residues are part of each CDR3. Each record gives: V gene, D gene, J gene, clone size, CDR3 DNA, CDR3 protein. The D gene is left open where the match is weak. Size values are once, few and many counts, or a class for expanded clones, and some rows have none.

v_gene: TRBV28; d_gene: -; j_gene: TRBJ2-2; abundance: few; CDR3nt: TGTGCCAGCAGTTCCCCACTCGGCGGACAGGGGGAGCTGTTTTTT; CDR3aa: CASSSPLGGQGELFF
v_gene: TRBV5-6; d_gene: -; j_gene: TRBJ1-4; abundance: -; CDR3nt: TGTGCCAGCAGCTTGTCGGGGGGCGCGAGTGAAAAACTGTTTTTT; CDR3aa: CASSLSGGASEKLFF
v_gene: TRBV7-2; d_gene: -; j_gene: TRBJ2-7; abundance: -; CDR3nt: TGTGCCAGCAGTAAAAGGGCGGGCTCTGACGAGCAGTACTTC; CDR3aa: CASSKRAGSDEQYF
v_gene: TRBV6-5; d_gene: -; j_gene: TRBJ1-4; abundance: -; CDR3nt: TGTGCCAGCAGATCAGAAAAACTGTTTTTT; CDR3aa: CASRSEKLFF
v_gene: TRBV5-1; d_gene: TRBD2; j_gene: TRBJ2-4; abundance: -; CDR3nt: TGCGCCAGCAGCTTGGAAGGGACTAGCGGGTTACTAGCCAAAAACATTCAGTACTTC; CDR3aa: CASSLEGTSGLLAKNIQYF
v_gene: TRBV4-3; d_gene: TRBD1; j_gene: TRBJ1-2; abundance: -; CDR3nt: TGCGCCAGCAGCACGGGACAGTCTTATGGCTACACCTTC; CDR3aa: CASSTGQSYGYTF
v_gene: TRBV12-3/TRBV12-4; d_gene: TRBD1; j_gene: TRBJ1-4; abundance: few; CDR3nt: TGTGCCAGCAGCCCCGGGACAGGGTTTCGGTTTTTT; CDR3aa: CASSPGTGFRFF
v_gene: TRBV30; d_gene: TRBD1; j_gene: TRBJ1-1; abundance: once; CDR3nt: TGTGCCGCCGGACAGGGGCGGAACACTGAAGCTTTCTTT; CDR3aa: CAAGQGRNTEAFF
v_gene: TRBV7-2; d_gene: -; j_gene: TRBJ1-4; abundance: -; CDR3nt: TGTGCCAGCAGCTACAGGAATAATGAAAAACTGTTTTTT; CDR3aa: CASSYRNNEKLFF
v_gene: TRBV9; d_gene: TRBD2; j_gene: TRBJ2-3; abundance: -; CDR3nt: TGTGCCAGCAGCGCGCCCCTTCGACTAGCGGGGGATAGGGAGGGGCCAGATACGCAGTATTTT; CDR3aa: CASSAPLRLAGDREGPDTQYF